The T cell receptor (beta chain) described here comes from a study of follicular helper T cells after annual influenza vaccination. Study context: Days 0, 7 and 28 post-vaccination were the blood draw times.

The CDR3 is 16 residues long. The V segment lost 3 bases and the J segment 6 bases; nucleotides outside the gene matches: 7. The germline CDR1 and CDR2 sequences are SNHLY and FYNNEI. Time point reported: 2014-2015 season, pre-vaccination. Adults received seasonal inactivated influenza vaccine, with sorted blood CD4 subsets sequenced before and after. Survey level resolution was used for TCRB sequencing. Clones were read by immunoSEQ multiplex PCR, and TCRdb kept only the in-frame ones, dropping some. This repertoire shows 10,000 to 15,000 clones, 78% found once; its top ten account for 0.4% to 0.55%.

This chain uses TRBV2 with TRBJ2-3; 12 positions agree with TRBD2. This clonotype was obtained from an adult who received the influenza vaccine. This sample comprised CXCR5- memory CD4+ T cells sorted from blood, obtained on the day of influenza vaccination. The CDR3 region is CASSDSRLAGVDTQYF. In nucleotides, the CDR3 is TGTGCCAGCAGTGATAGCCGACTAGCGGGGGTGGATACGCAGTATTTT.